Here is one T cell receptor (beta chain) with its context. Its cognate antigen is unknown. While the first cohort had 600 to 800 subjects, the donors belonged to the separate validation cohort of more than 95 subjects. This sample was taken from a study of cytomegalovirus exposure and HLA in healthy donors. Study-wide findings and caveats: Researchers counted around 170 TCR beta chains as cytomegalovirus-associated. The classifier reportedly diagnosed cytomegalovirus status with high specificity and sensitivity. It was found in a later analysis that first-cohort TCR clusters tended to co-occur in the 90 to 150 validation repertoires.

The CDR3 has 15 residues. Per the germline V gene, CDR1 is MGHDK and CDR2 is SYGVNS. V was clipped by 3 bases and J by 1 base; unmatched bases: 5. Libraries were prepared by immunoSEQ multiplex PCR; TCRdb keeps only in-frame clonotypes and omits some of them. The sample consists of 120,000 to 150,000 clones, 86% of them appearing once. The receptor comes from a man aged 18 to 30 in good health and CMV-seronegative. The chain links TRBV25-1 to TRBJ2-5, with 7 nucleotides matching TRBD2. Sequencing was done on a sample of PBMCs. The CDR3 DNA reads as TGTGCCAGCAGTGAGCCGGGGGGACCCCAAGAGACCCAGTACTTC. Protein sequence: CASSEPGGPQETQYF.